These T cell receptor beta chains were read from a single sample in a study of identical twins. TCRdb reprocessed the 5' RACE reads via MiXCR and lists one record per CDR3 protein. Here the sample spans hundreds of thousands of distinct CDR3 sequences, 15% to 20% being singletons. This sample also belongs to another study, concerning T cells expressing NK-cell markers.

The sequencing sample was made of PBMCs. The receptor set was obtained from a woman between 18 and 30 years old in good health. CDR3s include the opening cysteine and the closing phenylalanine or tryptophan. The D gene is left open where the match is weak. Rows give clone size only sometimes, using once, few, many, or a class for an expanded clone.

j_gene | abundance | v_gene | d_gene | CDR3nt | CDR3aa
TRBJ2-3 | NA | TRBV2 | TRBD2 | TGTGCCAGCAGGCCACTAGCGGGGGCTCCTACGCAGTATTTT | CASRPLAGAPTQYF
TRBJ2-1 | many | TRBV3-1 | TRBD2 | TGTGCCAGCAGCCCCCTACTAGCGGGAGACAATGAGCAGTTCTTC | CASSPLLAGDNEQFF
TRBJ2-7 | few | TRBV6-2/TRBV6-3 | NA | TGTGCCAGCACGGGCCGCGTCCTAGGGGAGCAGTACTTC | CASTGRVLGEQYF
TRBJ1-3 | few | TRBV11-2 | NA | TGTGCCAGCAGCAAAGAGGGACATTGGATCTCTGGAAACACCATATATTTT | CASSKEGHWISGNTIYF
TRBJ2-7 | few | TRBV4-1 | TRBD2 | TGCGCCAGCAGCCAAGTACGGCTAGCGGGAACCCACGAGCAGTACTTC | CASSQVRLAGTHEQYF
TRBJ2-1 | NA | TRBV5-1 | NA | TGCGCCAGCAGCTTGTCGGGCGACCTCGGGTTCTTC | CASSLSGDLGFF
TRBJ2-7 | NA | TRBV6-1 | TRBD2 | TGTGCCAGCAGCCAAGGCGGGAGAAAGAAGTACGAGCAGTACTTC | CASSQGGRKKYEQYF
TRBJ2-1 | NA | TRBV20-1 | NA | TGCAGTGGGACCGACGGCAGCTTCTACAATGAGCAGTTCTTC | CSGTDGSFYNEQFF
TRBJ1-2 | few | TRBV29-1 | NA | TGCAGCGTTGCGGAAGTTGGCTACACCTTC | CSVAEVGYTF
TRBJ2-2 | once | TRBV5-1 | TRBD1 | TGCGCCAGCAGCTCCACCATACAGGGGATTAACACCGGGGAGCTGTTTTTT | CASSSTIQGINTGELFF
TRBJ2-4 | NA | TRBV3-1 | NA | TGTGCCAGCAGCAAAGCGAAGGAAAACATTCAGTACTTC | CASSKAKENIQYF
TRBJ2-3 | NA | TRBV4-3 | NA | TGCGCCAGCAGCCAAGATATCCGACTTTCAGATACGCAGTATTTT | CASSQDIRLSDTQYF
TRBJ2-7 | few | TRBV7-2 | NA | TGTGCCAGCACCTTGGAGGGGTACGAGCAGTACTTC | CASTLEGYEQYF
TRBJ2-2 | NA | TRBV23-1 | NA | TGCGCCAGCAGTCAATTGTTAAGGGGACGGAAAATCACCGGGGAGCTGTTTTTT | CASSQLLRGRKITGELFF
TRBJ2-7 | few | TRBV5-6 | NA | TGTGCCAGCACCCCCCCGCGCGACTACGTCTACGAGCAGTACTTC | CASTPPRDYVYEQYF
TRBJ2-3 | few | TRBV24-1 | NA | TGTGCCACCAGTGATGCCTCAGGCGGAGATACGCAGTATTTT | CATSDASGGDTQYF
TRBJ2-7 | NA | TRBV5-1 | NA | TGCGCCAGCAGCTTGGGTGGCGGGCTCGAGCAGTACTTC | CASSLGGGLEQYF
TRBJ1-5 | few | TRBV12-3/TRBV12-4 | NA | TGTGCCAGCAGTTTGGCCTCCGCGCCCCAGCATTTT | CASSLASAPQHF
TRBJ1-2 | NA | TRBV20-1 | TRBD1 | TGCAGTGCTAGCAGGGGGGCCGGCTACACCTTC | CSASRGAGYTF
TRBJ2-5 | NA | TRBV12-3/TRBV12-4 | NA | TGTGCCAGCAGTTTTCAGCGGCGGGAGACCCAGTACTTC | CASSFQRRETQYF
TRBJ2-1 | once | TRBV6-1 | NA | TGTGCCAGCAGTACATGGGGAGGCAATGAGCAGTTCTTC | CASSTWGGNEQFF
TRBJ2-3 | many | TRBV6-4 | TRBD2 | TGTGCCAGCAGTACTAGCGGGGGGGGCGCAGATACGCAGTATTTT | CASSTSGGGADTQYF
TRBJ2-7 | few | TRBV12-3/TRBV12-4 | NA | TGTGCCAGCAGTTTCGGGGATACCCAAAGAACCCTGACTTACGAGCAGTACTTC | CASSFGDTQRTLTYEQYF
TRBJ1-1 | NA | TRBV12-3/TRBV12-4 | TRBD1 | TGTGCCAGCAGTTTCCAAACAGGGGGAACTGAAGCTTTCTTT | CASSFQTGGTEAFF
TRBJ2-3 | NA | TRBV7-2 | NA | TGTGCCAGCAGCCCCAATCCCCCGGTGGCAGATACGCAGTATTTT | CASSPNPPVADTQYF
TRBJ2-5 | NA | TRBV20-1 | TRBD2 | TGCAGTGCTAGAGATTTCAGCGGGGGAAGAAAAGAGACCCAGTACTTC | CSARDFSGGRKETQYF
TRBJ2-3 | NA | TRBV19 | TRBD1 | TGTGCCAGTACCCTCTCTGGGGGACAGACCACAGATACGCAGTATTTT | CASTLSGGQTTDTQYF
TRBJ2-3 | few | TRBV11-2 | TRBD2 | TGTGCCAGCAGTCGACTAGCGGGAGGGATAGATACGCAGTATTTT | CASSRLAGGIDTQYF
TRBJ2-1 | NA | TRBV12-5 | TRBD1 | TGTGCTAGTGGTTTGGGTCTGGAGACAGGGGCCAGGAGGGACCTCTACAATGAGCAGTTCTTC | CASGLGLETGARRDLYNEQFF
TRBJ2-2 | NA | TRBV20-1 | NA | TGCAGTGCTCCCTTCCAAGGGGAGCTGTTTTTT | CSAPFQGELFF
TRBJ1-3 | NA | TRBV7-9 | NA | TGTGCCAGCAGCTTAAGTAAAACTCTCGGGGATTTT | CASSLSKTLGDF
TRBJ2-5 | many | TRBV25-1 | TRBD1 | TGTGCCAGCAGTGGTACAGGGGCTTCGACCCAGTACTTC | CASSGTGASTQYF
TRBJ1-1 | NA | TRBV5-1 | NA | TGCGCCAGCAGCTTGGGGTACACAAACACTGAAGCTTTCTTT | CASSLGYTNTEAFF
TRBJ2-1 | few | TRBV12-3/TRBV12-4 | TRBD1 | TGTGCCAGCAAGGGACAGGGCCCCTACAATGAGCAGTTCTTC | CASKGQGPYNEQFF
TRBJ1-2 | NA | TRBV11-2 | NA | TGTGCCAGCAGCTTAGTCACGCGGGGAACATCCTATGGCTACACCTTC | CASSLVTRGTSYGYTF
TRBJ2-7 | NA | TRBV10-2 | NA | TGCGCCATCAGGGGGACAGAGGGAGGAGAGCAGTACTTC | CAIRGTEGGEQYF
TRBJ2-7 | NA | TRBV7-2 | NA | TGTGCCAGCAGCTTAGTATTAGTTGTCAGCTACGAGCAGTACTTC | CASSLVLVVSYEQYF
TRBJ1-2 | NA | TRBV15 | NA | TGTGCCACCTCCCCAGGCTACGGCTACACCTTC | CATSPGYGYTF
TRBJ2-2 | NA | TRBV7-9 | NA | TGTGCCAGCAGCGCAGAGTCCGGGGAGCTGTTTTTT | CASSAESGELFF
TRBJ2-7 | few | TRBV4-2 | TRBD2 | TGTGCCAGCAGCCAAAGGACACCCCACGGACTAGCGGGGGTTCCCTACGAGCAGTACTTC | CASSQRTPHGLAGVPYEQYF
TRBJ2-3 | few | TRBV27 | NA | TGTGCCAGCAGTTCCTGGCGGGACTTCACAGATACGCAGTATTTT | CASSSWRDFTDTQYF
TRBJ2-3 | many | TRBV11-2 | TRBD2 | TGTGCCAGCAGCTTACAGCTAGCGGGGGGGGCAGATACGCAGTATTTT | CASSLQLAGGADTQYF
TRBJ1-4 | NA | TRBV5-1 | NA | TGCGCCAGCAGATACAACGGCGAGGCTAATGAAAAACTGTTTTTT | CASRYNGEANEKLFF
TRBJ2-2 | NA | TRBV12-3/TRBV12-4 | NA | TGTGCCAGCAGTTACGGCGGGGAGCTGTTTTTT | CASSYGGELFF
TRBJ2-3 | NA | TRBV12-3/TRBV12-4 | NA | TGTGCCAGCAGTAAGATCCCCAACAAAGTCGCAGATACGCAGTATTTT | CASSKIPNKVADTQYF
TRBJ1-2 | few | TRBV10-3 | NA | TGTGCCATCAGCCAAGGGGCAACTGGCTACACCTTC | CAISQGATGYTF
TRBJ1-2 | NA | TRBV5-1 | NA | TGCGCCAGCAGCGACACCTATGGCTACACCTTC | CASSDTYGYTF
TRBJ2-5 | few | TRBV12-5 | TRBD2 | TGTGCTAGTGGTTTGGTACCCGATGGAACTAGCGGGAGGCAGACCCAGTACTTC | CASGLVPDGTSGRQTQYF
TRBJ2-2 | many | TRBV20-1 | TRBD2 | TGCAGTGCCAAGACGGGCGGGAGGGGAACCGGGGAGCTGTTTTTT | CSAKTGGRGTGELFF
TRBJ2-2 | NA | TRBV6-1 | NA | TGTGCCAGCCTGGGGCAGGGTGCCACCGGGGAGCTGTTTTTT | CASLGQGATGELFF
TRBJ2-5 | many | TRBV12-3/TRBV12-4 | NA | TGTGCCAGCAGTGCGGGGGCCCGAGATTTGGGCCAGTACTTC | CASSAGARDLGQYF
TRBJ2-5 | NA | TRBV2 | NA | TGTGCCAGCAGTCGACTAGTTGGGGCCGAGGAGACCCAGTACTTC | CASSRLVGAEETQYF
TRBJ2-1 | few | TRBV12-3/TRBV12-4 | TRBD2 | TGTGCCAGCAGTTTAAGGAGCGGGGGGGCCGATGAGCAGTTCTTC | CASSLRSGGADEQFF
TRBJ2-2 | few | TRBV29-1 | NA | TGCAGCGTTGAAGATCAGGCGGTCACCGGGGAGCTGTTTTTT | CSVEDQAVTGELFF
TRBJ1-2 | few | TRBV7-6 | NA | TGTGCCAGCAGCTTAGACGGTCTTACTAACTATGGCTACACCTTC | CASSLDGLTNYGYTF
TRBJ2-5 | few | TRBV5-1 | TRBD2 | TGCGCCAGCAGCTTGATTGCGGGGGGTCGAGAGACCCAGTACTTC | CASSLIAGGRETQYF
TRBJ2-1 | many | TRBV20-1 | NA | TGCAGTGCTAGGTACGATCAACCCAAGATCGGCTACAATGAGCAGTTCTTC | CSARYDQPKIGYNEQFF
TRBJ2-3 | NA | TRBV5-1 | NA | TGCGCCAGCAGCTTGGGACTACAGGGAGGGAGGGCAGATACGCAGTATTTT | CASSLGLQGGRADTQYF
TRBJ2-7 | NA | TRBV7-9 | NA | TGTGCCAGCAGCTTAGCGCTTCAGGGGCGCGACCACGAGCAGTACTTC | CASSLALQGRDHEQYF
TRBJ2-3 | few | TRBV15 | NA | TGTGCCACCAGCGGACACAGGGATGGAGGAGCAGATACGCAGTATTTT | CATSGHRDGGADTQYF